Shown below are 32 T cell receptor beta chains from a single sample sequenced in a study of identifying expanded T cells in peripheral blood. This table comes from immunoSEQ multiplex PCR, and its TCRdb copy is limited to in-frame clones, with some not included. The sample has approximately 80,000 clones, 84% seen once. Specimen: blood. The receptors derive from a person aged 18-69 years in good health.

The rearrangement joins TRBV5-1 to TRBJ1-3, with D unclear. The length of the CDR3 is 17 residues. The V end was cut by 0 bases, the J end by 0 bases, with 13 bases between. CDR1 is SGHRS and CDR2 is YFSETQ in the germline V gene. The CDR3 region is CASSLDSGRGSGNTIYF. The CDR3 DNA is TGCGCCAGCAGCTTGGATTCGGGCAGAGGCTCTGGAAACACCATATATTTT.

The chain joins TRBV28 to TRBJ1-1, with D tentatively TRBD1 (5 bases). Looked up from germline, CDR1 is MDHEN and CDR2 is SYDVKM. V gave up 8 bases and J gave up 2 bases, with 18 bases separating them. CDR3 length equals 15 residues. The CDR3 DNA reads TGTGCCAGCGCCTCCTGGGGCGAGGTCAACACTGAAGCTTTCTTT. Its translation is CASASWGEVNTEAFF.

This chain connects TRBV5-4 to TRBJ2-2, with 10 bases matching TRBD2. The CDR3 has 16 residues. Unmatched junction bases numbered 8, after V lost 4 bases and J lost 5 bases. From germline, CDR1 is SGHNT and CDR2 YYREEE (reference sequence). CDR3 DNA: TGTGCCAGCAGCCCTGCTAGCGGGAGCTTAACCGGGGAGCTGTTTTTT. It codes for CASSPASGSLTGELFF.

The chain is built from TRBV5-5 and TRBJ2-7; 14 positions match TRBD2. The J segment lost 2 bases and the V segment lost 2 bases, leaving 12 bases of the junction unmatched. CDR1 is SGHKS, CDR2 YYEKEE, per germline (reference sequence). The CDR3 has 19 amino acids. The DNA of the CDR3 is TGTGCCAGCAGCTTACCGGGACTAGCGGGAGAAGGGGGAGCCTACGAGCAGTACTTC. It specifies CASSLPGLAGEGGAYEQYF.

Here the CDR3 reads CASSLARTGIDYEQYF. CDR3 DNA sequence: TGTGCCAGCAGCTTAGCGCGGACAGGGATCGACTACGAGCAGTACTTC. The chain combines TRBV7-9 with TRBJ2-7; 8 bases align to TRBD1. The germline gives CDR1 SEHNR, CDR2 FQNEAQ (reference sequence). The CDR3 loop spans 16 amino acids. Trimming at V came to 0 bases and at J to 3 bases, leaving 7 bases not matched to a gene.

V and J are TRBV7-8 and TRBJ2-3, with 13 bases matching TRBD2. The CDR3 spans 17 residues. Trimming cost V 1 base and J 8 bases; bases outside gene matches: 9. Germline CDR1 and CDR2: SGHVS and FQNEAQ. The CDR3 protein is CASSLGGTSGAQITQYF. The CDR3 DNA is TGTGCCAGCAGCTTAGGGGGGACTAGCGGGGCACAGATTACGCAGTATTTT. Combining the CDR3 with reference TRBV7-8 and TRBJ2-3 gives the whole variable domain GAGVSQSPRYKVAKRGQDVALRCDPISGHVSLFWYQQALGQGPEFLTYFQNEAQLDKSGLPSDRFFAERPEGSVSTLKIQRTQQEDSAVYLCASSLGGTSGAQITQYFGPGTRLTVL.

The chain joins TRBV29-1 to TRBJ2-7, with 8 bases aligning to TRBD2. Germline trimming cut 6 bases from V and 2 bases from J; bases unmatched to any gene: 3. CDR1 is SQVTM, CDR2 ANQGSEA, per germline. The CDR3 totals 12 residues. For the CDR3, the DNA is TGCAGCGTGGATAGCGGGACCTACGAGCAGTACTTC. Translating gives CSVDSGTYEQYF.

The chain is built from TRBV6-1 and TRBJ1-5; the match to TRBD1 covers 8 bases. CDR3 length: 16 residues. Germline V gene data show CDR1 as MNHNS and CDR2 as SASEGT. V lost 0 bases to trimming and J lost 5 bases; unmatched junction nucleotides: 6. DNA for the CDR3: TGTGCCAGCAGTGAAGCACTGACAGGGGTAGATCAGCCCCAGCATTTT. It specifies CASSEALTGVDQPQHF.

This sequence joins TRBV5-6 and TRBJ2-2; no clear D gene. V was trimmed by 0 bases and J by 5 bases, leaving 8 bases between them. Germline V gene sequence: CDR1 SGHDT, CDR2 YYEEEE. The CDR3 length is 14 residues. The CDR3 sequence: CASSLATRTGELFF. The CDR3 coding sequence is TGTGCCAGCAGCTTGGCTACTCGAACCGGGGAGCTGTTTTTT. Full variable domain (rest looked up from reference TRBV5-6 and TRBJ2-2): DAGVTQSPTHLIKTRGQQVTLRCSPKSGHDTVSWYQQALGQGPQFIFQYYEEEERQRGNFPDRFSGHQFPNYSSELNVNALLLGDSALYLCASSLATRTGELFFGEGSRLTVL.

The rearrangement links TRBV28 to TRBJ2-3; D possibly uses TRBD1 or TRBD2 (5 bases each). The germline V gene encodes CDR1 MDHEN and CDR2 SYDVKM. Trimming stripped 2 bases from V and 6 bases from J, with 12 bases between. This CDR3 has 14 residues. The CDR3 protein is CASSLPRWGDTQYF. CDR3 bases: TGTGCCAGCAGTTTACCTAGGTGGGGGGATACGCAGTATTTT. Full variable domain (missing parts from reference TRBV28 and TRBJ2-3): DVKVTQSSRYLVKRTGEKVFLECVQDMDHENMFWYRQDPGLGLRLIYFSYDVKMKEKGDIPEGYSVSREKKERFSLILESASTNQTSMYLCASSLPRWGDTQYFGPGTRLTVL.

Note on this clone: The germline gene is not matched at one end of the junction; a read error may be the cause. CDR3 loop: CASSYSWTGTEQLFF. CDR3 coding DNA: TGTGCCAGCAGTTACTCCTGGACAGGCACTGAACAACTGTTTTTT. The chain recombines TRBV6-5 with TRBJ1-4; TRBD1 aligns across 7 bases. CDR3 size: 15 residues. Germline CDR1 is MNHEY and CDR2 is SVGAGI.

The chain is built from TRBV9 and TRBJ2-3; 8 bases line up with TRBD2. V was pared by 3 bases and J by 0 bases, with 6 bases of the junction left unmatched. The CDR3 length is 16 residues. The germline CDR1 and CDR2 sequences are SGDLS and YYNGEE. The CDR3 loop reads CASSARAGASTDTQYF. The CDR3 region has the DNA TGTGCCAGCAGCGCGCGAGCGGGAGCTAGCACAGATACGCAGTATTTT.

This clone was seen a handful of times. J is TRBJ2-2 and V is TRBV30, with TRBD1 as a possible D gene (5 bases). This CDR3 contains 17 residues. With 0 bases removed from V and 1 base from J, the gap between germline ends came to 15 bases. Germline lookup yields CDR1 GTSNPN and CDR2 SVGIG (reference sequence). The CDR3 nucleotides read TGTGCCTGGAGTGTCCGGACACAGCGCTTGAACACCGGGGAGCTGTTTTTT. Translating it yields CAWSVRTQRLNTGELFF.

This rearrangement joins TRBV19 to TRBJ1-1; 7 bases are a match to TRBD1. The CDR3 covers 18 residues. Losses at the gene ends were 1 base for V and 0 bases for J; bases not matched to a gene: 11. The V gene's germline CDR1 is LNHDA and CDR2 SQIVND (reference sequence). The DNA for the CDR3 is TGTGCCAGTAGTATAGGTAAGGGGGCCGGCGGGTTGAACACTGAAGCTTTCTTT. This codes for CASSIGKGAGGLNTEAFF.

The CDR3 DNA reads as TGTGCCAGCAGTTTATCGGCTAGCTCCTACGAGCAGTACTTC. Its translation: CASSLSASSYEQYF. The chain recombines TRBV27 with TRBJ2-7; no clear D. This CDR3 is built from 14 residues. The germline V gene has CDR1 MNHEY and CDR2 SMNVEV (reference sequence). The ends were cut back, 0 bases at V and 0 bases at J, with 6 bases in the middle.

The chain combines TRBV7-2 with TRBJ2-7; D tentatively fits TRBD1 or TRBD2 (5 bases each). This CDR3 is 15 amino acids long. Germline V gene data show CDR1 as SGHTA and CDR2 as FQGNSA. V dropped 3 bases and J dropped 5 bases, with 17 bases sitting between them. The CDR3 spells CASSLTGQGEDEQYF. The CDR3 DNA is TGTGCCAGCAGCTTGACGGGGCAGGGAGAGGACGAGCAGTACTTC.

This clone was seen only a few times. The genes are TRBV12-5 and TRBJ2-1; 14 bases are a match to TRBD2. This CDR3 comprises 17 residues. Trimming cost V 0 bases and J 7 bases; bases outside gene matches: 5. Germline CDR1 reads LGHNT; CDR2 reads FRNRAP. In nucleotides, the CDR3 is TGTGCTAGTGGTTTGGTTCTTTGGACTAGCGGGAGGAATGAGCAGTTCTTC. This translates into CASGLVLWTSGRNEQFF.

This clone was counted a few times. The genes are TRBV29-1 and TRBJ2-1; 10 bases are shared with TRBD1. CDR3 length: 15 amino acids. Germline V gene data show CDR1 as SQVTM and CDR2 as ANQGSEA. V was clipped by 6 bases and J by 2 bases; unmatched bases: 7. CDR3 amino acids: CSVSPGQGAYNEQFF. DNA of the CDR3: TGCAGCGTATCCCCCGGACAGGGGGCCTACAATGAGCAGTTCTTC.

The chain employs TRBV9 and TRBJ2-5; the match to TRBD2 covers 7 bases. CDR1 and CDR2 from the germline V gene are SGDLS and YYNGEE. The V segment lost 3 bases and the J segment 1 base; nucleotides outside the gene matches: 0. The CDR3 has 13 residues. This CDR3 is CASSGTSQETQYF. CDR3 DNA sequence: TGTGCCAGCAGCGGGACTAGCCAAGAGACCCAGTACTTC.

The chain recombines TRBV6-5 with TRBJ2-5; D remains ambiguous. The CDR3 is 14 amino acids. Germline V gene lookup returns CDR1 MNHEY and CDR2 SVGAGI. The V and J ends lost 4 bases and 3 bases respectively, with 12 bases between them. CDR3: CASSLGRPKETQYF. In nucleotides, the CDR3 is TGTGCCAGCAGTTTGGGTCGGCCAAAAGAGACCCAGTACTTC.

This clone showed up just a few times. The CDR3 sequence is CASSRKGIGDEQYF. The CDR3 bases are TGTGCCAGCAGCCGCAAGGGGATAGGGGACGAGCAGTACTTC. J is TRBJ2-7 and V is TRBV7-2, with D perhaps matching TRBD1 (5 bases). The CDR3 is 14 residues long. Per germline, CDR1 SGHTA and CDR2 FQGNSA. Trimming removed 5 bases at V and 5 bases at J, with 16 bases between.

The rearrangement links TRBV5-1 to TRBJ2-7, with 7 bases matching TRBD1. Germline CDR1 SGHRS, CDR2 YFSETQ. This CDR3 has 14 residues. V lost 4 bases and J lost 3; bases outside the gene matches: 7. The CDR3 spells CASSPGQNNYEQYF. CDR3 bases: TGCGCCAGCAGCCCGGGACAGAATAACTACGAGCAGTACTTC.

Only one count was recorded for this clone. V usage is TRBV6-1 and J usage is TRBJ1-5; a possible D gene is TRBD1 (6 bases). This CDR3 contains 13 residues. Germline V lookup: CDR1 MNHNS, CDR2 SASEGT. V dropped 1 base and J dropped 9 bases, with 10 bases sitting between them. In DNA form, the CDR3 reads TGTGCCAGCAGTGAAGGCAGGGGTATGCCCCAGCATTTT. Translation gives CASSEGRGMPQHF.

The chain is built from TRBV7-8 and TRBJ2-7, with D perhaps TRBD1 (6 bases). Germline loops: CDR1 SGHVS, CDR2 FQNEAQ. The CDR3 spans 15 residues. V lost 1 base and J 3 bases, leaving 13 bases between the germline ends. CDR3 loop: CASSLDTGIYYEQYF. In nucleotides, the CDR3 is TGTGCCAGCAGCTTAGACACAGGGATATACTACGAGCAGTACTTC. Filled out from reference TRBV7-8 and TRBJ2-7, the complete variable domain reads GAGVSQSPRYKVAKRGQDVALRCDPISGHVSLFWYQQALGQGPEFLTYFQNEAQLDKSGLPSDRFFAERPEGSVSTLKIQRTQQEDSAVYLCASSLDTGIYYEQYFGPGTRLTVT.

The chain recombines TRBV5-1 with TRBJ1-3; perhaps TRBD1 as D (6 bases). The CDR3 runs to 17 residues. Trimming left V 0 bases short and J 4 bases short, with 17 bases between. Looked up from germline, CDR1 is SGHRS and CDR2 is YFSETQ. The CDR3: CASSLDPTPGTGNTIYF. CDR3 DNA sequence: TGCGCCAGCAGCTTGGACCCCACCCCGGGGACAGGAAACACCATATATTTT.

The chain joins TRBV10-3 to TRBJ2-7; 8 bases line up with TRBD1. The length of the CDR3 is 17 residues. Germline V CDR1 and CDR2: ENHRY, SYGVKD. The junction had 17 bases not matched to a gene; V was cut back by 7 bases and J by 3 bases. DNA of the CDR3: TGTGCCATCAAGTCTGGACAGGGCGAGTTTCCTCACTACGAGCAGTACTTC. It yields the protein CAIKSGQGEFPHYEQYF.

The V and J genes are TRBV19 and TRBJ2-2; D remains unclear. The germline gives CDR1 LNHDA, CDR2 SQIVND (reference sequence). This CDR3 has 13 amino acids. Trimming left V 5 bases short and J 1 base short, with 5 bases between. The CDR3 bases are TGTGCCAGTAGTTGGGGGAACACCGGGGAGCTGTTTTTT. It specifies CASSWGNTGELFF.

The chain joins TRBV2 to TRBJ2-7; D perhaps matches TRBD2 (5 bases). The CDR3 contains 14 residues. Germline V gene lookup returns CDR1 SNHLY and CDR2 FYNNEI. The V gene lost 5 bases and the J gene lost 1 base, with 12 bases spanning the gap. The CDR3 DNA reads TGTGCCAGCAGTCCAGAGGGCCCATCCTACGAGCAGTACTTC. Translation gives CASSPEGPSYEQYF.

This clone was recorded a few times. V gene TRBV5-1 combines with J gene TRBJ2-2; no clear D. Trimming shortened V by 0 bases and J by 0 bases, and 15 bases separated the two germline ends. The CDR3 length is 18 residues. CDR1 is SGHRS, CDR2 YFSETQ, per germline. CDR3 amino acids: CASSLVRASRANTGELFF. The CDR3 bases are TGCGCCAGCAGCTTGGTGAGAGCCTCTCGGGCGAACACCGGGGAGCTGTTTTTT.

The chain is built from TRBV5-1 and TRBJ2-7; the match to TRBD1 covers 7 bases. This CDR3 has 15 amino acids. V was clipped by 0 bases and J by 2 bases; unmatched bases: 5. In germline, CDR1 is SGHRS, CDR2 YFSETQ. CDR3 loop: CASSLVGQGAYEQYF. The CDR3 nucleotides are TGCGCCAGCAGCTTGGTTGGGCAGGGGGCCTACGAGCAGTACTTC.

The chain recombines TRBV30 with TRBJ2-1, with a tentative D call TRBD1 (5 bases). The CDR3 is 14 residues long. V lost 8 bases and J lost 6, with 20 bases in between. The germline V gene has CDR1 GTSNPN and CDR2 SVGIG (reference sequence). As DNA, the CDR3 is TGTGCCAACATACGGCAGGGTCAGGCCAATGAGCAGTTCTTC. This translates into CANIRQGQANEQFF.

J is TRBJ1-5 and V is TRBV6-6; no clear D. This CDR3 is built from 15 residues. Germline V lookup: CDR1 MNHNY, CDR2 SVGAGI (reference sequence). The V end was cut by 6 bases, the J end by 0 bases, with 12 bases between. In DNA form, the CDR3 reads TGTGCCAGCAGCATTCAAAGGCCTAGCAATCAGCCCCAGCATTTT. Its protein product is CASSIQRPSNQPQHF.